The T cell receptor (beta chain) under discussion was sequenced for a study of response to subunit inactivated influenza vaccine. TCRdb fed the RT-PCR reads into MiXCR, producing one record per CDR3 protein. The sample has about 540,000 distinct CDR3 sequences; roughly a quarter are singletons. This sample was shared with a second study, whose subject was T cells expressing NK-cell markers. That report adds: 5'RACE template switching built TCR beta cDNA with unique molecular identifiers. Of eight sequenced donors, seven were HCMV-seropositive and one HCMV-seronegative. NKG2C+ dominant clonotypes from about 6 donors made up roughly 1.0-7.0% of CD8+ T cells. Expanded clones of NKG2C+ T cells had an unclear HCMV specificity.

The material sequenced was CD4+ T cells sorted from PBMCs, taken roughly 12 days after vaccination. The receptor was isolated from a man aged 50 to 60 who received an inactivated influenza vaccine.

CDR3 loop: CASSPILGGPESYEQYF. In nucleotides, the CDR3 is TGTGCCAGCAGCCCCATTCTAGGAGGGCCAGAATCCTACGAGCAGTACTTC. This sequence joins TRBV7-8 and TRBJ2-7, with D possibly being TRBD2 (6 bases). Trimming stripped 5 bases from V and 1 base from J, with 21 bases between. The V gene's germline CDR1 is SGHVS and CDR2 FQNEAQ. The CDR3 is made up of 17 amino acids.